The present T cell receptor (beta chain) was sequenced within a study of post-analysis software for immune sequencing data. For the study at large: Some patients lacked subtype; others had relapsing-remitting, secondary progressive or progressive-relapsing disease. Study-level points and caveats: The study found significantly lower normalized Chao1 diversity in multiple sclerosis patients than in controls. Controls showed lower frequencies than patients for four to six TRBV segments, and TRBV5-6, TRBV5-1 and TRBV20-1 were among these. F measure showed strong co-clustering of same-batch samples.

About this clonotype itself: Its target is unknown.

The germline V and J ends were trimmed by 3 bases and 4 bases, with 16 bases remaining between them. The CDR3 spans 17 residues. Per germline, CDR1 SEHNR and CDR2 FQNEAQ (reference sequence). Unique molecular identifiers were built into the TCR beta cDNA libraries. Out of about 0.9 to 11 million T cells, about 520,000 cDNA molecules were generated. From the PCR reads, TCRdb called clonotypes with MiXCR, one entry per CDR3 protein. The profile covers about 760,000 distinct CDR3 sequences, with approximately 30% appearing a single time and approximately 0.6% taken by the ten largest. This TCR was recovered from a girl aged 10 to 17 with multiple sclerosis. The sequencing input was blood. The chain uses TRBV7-9 and TRBJ1-6; D not certain. This CDR3 reads CASSFDPAASYNSPLHF. CDR3 DNA: TGTGCCAGCAGCTTTGATCCGGCAGCGTCATATAATTCACCCCTCCACTTT.